The 14 T cell receptor beta chains given below trace back to one sample, sequenced in a study of PD-1 blockade in classical Hodgkin lymphoma. Time point denoted: cycle 4 day 1 (C4D1), after 6 weeks of nivolumab. Each patient experienced a relapse that followed autologous stem cell transplantation, and brentuximab vedotin exposure varied. Clones were sequenced by immunoSEQ multiplex PCR, and TCRdb holds only the in-frame ones, with some missing. There are under 25,000 clones in the sample; about four fifths occur only once, and 22% lies in the top ten. The sample was peripheral blood mononuclear cells (PBMCs), taken before the fourth cycle of nivolumab. The receptors stem from a human donor with classical Hodgkin lymphoma.

This chain connects TRBV7-2 to TRBJ1-6; D unresolved. The CDR3 runs to 11 residues. Between the trimmed V and J ends, which lost 5 bases and 7 bases, there was a span of 3 bases. CDR1 is SGHTA and CDR2 is FQGNSA in the germline V gene. CDR3 DNA: TGTGCCAGCAGCAACAATTCACCCCTCCACTTT. It encodes CASSNNSPLHF.

This clone appeared once. This chain connects TRBV6-1 to TRBJ1-1; no clear D. V was trimmed by 6 bases and J by 4 bases, leaving 15 bases between them. The CDR3 is 14 amino acids. CDR1 is MNHNS and CDR2 is SASEGT in the germline V gene. The CDR3 region has the DNA TGTGCCAGCAGGTCGAGAGGAGGACTCACTGAAGCTTTCTTT. Residues: CASRSRGGLTEAFF.

The CDR3 protein is CASSSPQGVRTDTQYF. The CDR3 DNA reads TGTGCCAGCAGTTCCCCCCAGGGAGTTCGGACAGATACGCAGTATTTT. The chain has TRBV6-5 and TRBJ2-3; D tentatively reads TRBD1 or TRBD2 (5 bases each). The CDR3 covers 16 residues. Per germline, CDR1 MNHEY and CDR2 SVGAGI. Trimming stripped 4 bases from V and 3 bases from J, with 17 bases between.

The V and J genes are TRBV11-2 and TRBJ2-4; the match to TRBD2 covers 12 bases. Trimming at V came to 5 bases and at J to 6 bases, leaving 5 bases not matched to a gene. The CDR3 extends over 15 amino acids. Looked up from germline, CDR1 is SGHAT and CDR2 is FQNNGV. The CDR3 DNA reads as TGTGCCAGCAGCCGACTAGCGGGAGTGGGAAACATTCAGTACTTC. Encoded protein: CASSRLAGVGNIQYF. The whole variable domain, remainder taken from reference TRBV11-2 and TRBJ2-4, is EAGVAQSPRYKIIEKRQSVAFWCNPISGHATLYWYQQILGQGPKLLIQFQNNGVVDDSQLPKDRFSAERLKGVDSTLKIQPAKLEDSAVYLCASSRLAGVGNIQYFGAGTRLSVL.

The chain couples TRBV7-6 to TRBJ1-6; 8 bases are shared with TRBD1. The J segment lost 7 bases and the V segment lost 4 bases, leaving 6 bases of the junction unmatched. Looked up from germline, CDR1 is SGHVS and CDR2 is FNYEAQ. The CDR3 runs 15 residues. CDR3 residues: CASSSGQGLNSPLHF. In DNA form, the CDR3 reads TGTGCCAGCAGCTCAGGACAGGGTTTGAATTCACCCCTCCACTTT.

The rearrangement uses TRBV13 and TRBJ2-1, with TRBD2 identical over 7 bases. Germline V lookup: CDR1 PRHDT, CDR2 FYEKMQ (reference sequence). The CDR3 has 14 residues. The V gene end was trimmed by 7 bases and the J gene end by 7 bases; junction bases not matched to a gene: 10. CDR3 sequence: CASKRTSYLNEQFF. As DNA, the CDR3 is TGTGCCAGCAAACGGACTAGTTATCTGAATGAGCAGTTCTTC.

This chain uses TRBV28 with TRBJ1-1, with TRBD1 matching 7 bases. The V gene end was trimmed by 5 bases and the J gene end by 4 bases; junction bases not matched to a gene: 7. CDR1 is MDHEN, CDR2 SYDVKM, per germline. CDR3 size: 14 residues. CDR3 bases: TGTGCCAGCAGTGCCAGGGGGGACCGCACTGAAGCTTTCTTT. Encoded protein: CASSARGDRTEAFF.

This chain connects TRBV19 to TRBJ2-1; D possibly matches TRBD1 or TRBD2 (5 bases each). Germline V gives CDR1 LNHDA, CDR2 SQIVND (reference sequence). The CDR3 consists of 17 residues. V was clipped by 1 base and J by 0 bases, with 13 bases between them. CDR3 protein: CASSIVMGDFSYNEQFF. For the CDR3, the DNA is TGTGCCAGTAGTATAGTTATGGGGGATTTCTCCTACAATGAGCAGTTCTTC.

The gene calls are TRBV5-5 and TRBJ1-1; maybe TRBD1 (6 bases). The CDR3 consists of 14 residues. With 1 base removed from V and 5 bases from J, the gap between germline ends came to 12 bases. Germline CDR1 is SGHKS and CDR2 is YYEKEE (reference sequence). CDR3 coding DNA: TGTGCCAGCAGCTTGTATACAGGGAGGACTGAAGCTTTCTTT. This translates into CASSLYTGRTEAFF.

This chain connects TRBV6-1 to TRBJ2-3, with 8 bases identical to TRBD2. The germline gives CDR1 MNHNS, CDR2 SASEGT. There are 15 residues in the CDR3. After removal of 0 bases from V and 5 bases from J, the junction contained 4 bases not matched to a gene. This chain's CDR3 is CASSEAILAGDTQYF. The CDR3 DNA reads as TGTGCCAGCAGTGAAGCGATCCTAGCGGGAGATACGCAGTATTTT.

The gene calls are TRBV9 and TRBJ2-5, with D maybe TRBD2 (6 bases). CDR3 length: 12 residues. Trimming left V 4 bases short and J 4 bases short, with 8 bases between. The germline V gene has CDR1 SGDLS and CDR2 YYNGEE. The CDR3 sequence: CASSPGGETQYF. CDR3 DNA: TGTGCCAGCAGCCCCGGGGGAGAGACCCAGTACTTC.

The chain uses TRBV4-1 and TRBJ1-5; D uncertain. V was trimmed by 0 bases and J by 0 bases, leaving 15 bases between them. The CDR3 length is 18 residues. Germline-derived CDR1 and CDR2 are MGHRA and YSYEKL. In DNA form, the CDR3 reads TGCGCCAGCAGCCAAGATGGGCCCGACTCTAATAGCAATCAGCCCCAGCATTTT. Encoded protein: CASSQDGPDSNSNQPQHF.

This chain links TRBV30 with TRBJ1-4; D not certain. The CDR3 consists of 15 residues. Per germline, CDR1 GTSNPN and CDR2 SVGIG (reference sequence). V was trimmed by 4 bases and J by 0 bases, leaving 12 bases between them. CDR3 nucleotides: TGTGCCTGGAACCCAGGACGGGCAACTAATGAAAAACTGTTTTTT. This codes for CAWNPGRATNEKLFF.

The V gene is TRBV30, the J gene TRBJ2-3; no firm D call. This CDR3 comprises 14 residues. Germline V gives CDR1 GTSNPN, CDR2 SVGIG (reference sequence). Trimming cost V 2 bases and J 1 base, with 10 bases left between them. CDR3 protein: CAWSNLRRTDTQYF. The CDR3 region has the DNA TGTGCCTGGAGTAACCTGCGCCGCACAGATACGCAGTATTTT.